What follows is one T cell receptor (beta chain) and its context. Many counts were recorded for this clonotype. Its antigen remains undetermined. The sample holds no much larger clone one base away, and base qualities are not on file. The source of the sample is a study of T cells in Graves' hyperthyroidism and ophthalmopathy (dated by TCRdb to between 2019 and 2020). A note on the overall study: Peripheral blood samples were taken at the time of initial diagnosis, prior to any treatment. The paper reports TCR Vbeta CDR3 sequencing of over 130 peripheral blood samples: under 45 ophthalmopathy, under 80 hyperthyroidism and some 17 progressor patients. The study also compared thyroid tissue and blood T-cell repertoires from 5 to 7 Graves' hyperthyroidism patients. An independent validation cohort of about 19 hyperthyroidism patients and 17 patients who later progressed to ophthalmopathy tested prospective prediction of ophthalmopathy. Following sampling, methimazole starting at 30 mg daily was given to hyperthyroidism patients, and high-dose intravenous methylprednisolone was given to ophthalmopathy patients. A discovery cohort of about a hundred patients, roughly 45 with Graves' ophthalmopathy and 57 with stable Graves' hyperthyroidism, was used to find distinguishing TCR V-J signatures. The approximately 98 discovery patients were randomly divided into training and test sets at a 7:3 ratio. What the work shows at the level of the full study, not this receptor alone: Sample size was not statistically predetermined, and investigators were not blinded to group allocation. During validation, the model predicted progression to ophthalmopathy a median of approximately 7 months ahead of onset, with approximately 70% sensitivity and 72% to 85% specificity. A model built on a 13 V-J signature distinguished ophthalmopathy from stable hyperthyroidism, reaching about 89% sensitivity and 81.08% specificity in cross-validation and 80%/75% in testing. Most expanded thyroid clonotypes (frequency above 0.001) were also detected in blood, suggesting blood repertoires may reflect thyroid immune responses.

From the germline V gene (reference sequence), CDR1 is DFQATT and CDR2 is SNEGSKA. Counted from cysteine to phenylalanine, this CDR3 has 15 amino acids. The CDR3 DNA has 45 bases and is translated from base 1. V is clipped by 1 base and J by 4 bases, and the sequence between their germline boundaries is 16 bases long. Amplification of TCR beta CDR3 regions was carried out from RNA transcripts. The first round of RT-PCR for the TCR CDR3 was performed with the HTBI primer set and the Qiagen OneStep RT-PCR kit. Libraries were constructed in a second round of multiplex PCR, after which size selection and purification were carried out. The libraries were sequenced on an Illumina HiSeq2000 using paired-end 100 bp reads. Turning to the authors' computational methods: SOAPnuke was used to process the raw data, with reads discarded if the reads contained adapters or uncalled bases, had a mean Phred below 15, or lacked an exact constant-primer or identifier match. COPE v1.2.5 was used to merge high-quality paired reads, and clonotypes were defined as unique nucleotide sequences. Clonotypes were aligned to IMGT TRBV, TRBD and TRBJ reference segments using MiTCR v1.1. Only V-J combinations with frequency above 0.0001, covering about 99% of repertoires, were analysed. The TCS score was defined as the ratio of F50 (clonal expansion) to E x V (chaos), calculated using BLOSUM62-based TCRdist between CDR3 peptides within each V-J. Welch's t-statistics and random forest reduced some 510 V-J features to 13, which were used in a naive Bayes classifier (R e1071). Clones were called with MiXCR by TCRdb after fastp trimmed the public reads at Q25, and only in-frame beta chains were retained. Each entry is one CDR3 protein sequence, shown with its most common DNA and genes. These V and J calls rely on TCRdb rather than the paper's analysis. This sample holds around 340,000 distinct CDR3 sequences; over 11% were observed only once. 20% to 25% of the sample comes from the top ten.

A patient counted as having stable Graves' hyperthyroidism if no progression to ophthalmopathy occurred over 18 months of follow-up. Hyperthyroidism patients were newly diagnosed, with disease duration under 2 months, and aged 18 to 65 years. The study excluded patients with uncontrolled infections, other autoimmune diseases, pregnancy or lactation. Clinical symptoms, serum thyroxine and TRAb, thyroid ultrasound, and orbital computed tomography formed the basis for the diagnoses. PBMCs were separated from under 12 ml of fresh peripheral blood using Ficoll-Paque density gradient centrifugation. Trizol reagent was used to extract total RNA, and RNA quality was then checked on an Agilent 2100 Bioanalyzer.

The sequence joins TRBV20-1 to TRBJ1-2, with the D gene too uncertain to name. This TCR derives from a woman aged 25 to 45 with Graves' hyperthyroidism. Sequencing used blood. The DNA is TGCAGTGCTAGAGGTACTACCCGGATGGCCTATGGCTACACCTTC. Translated, it reads CSARGTTRMAYGYTF.